Sequencing of this T cell receptor (beta chain) was carried out in a study of blood T cell repertoires in COVID-19. On the study more broadly: Spain, Italy and the United States supplied samples that represented acute and convalescent COVID-19. In each case, the material was cDNA or gDNA derived from T cells, B-cell-depleted T cells, or PBMCs.

In this sample, this clone turned up once. TCRdb keeps only in-frame clones here, not all; method: immunoSEQ multiplex PCR. Of hundreds of thousands of clones in the sample, about 87% were seen once. Participants were aged about 18 to 100 years from around 25 US areas. Cohort 3 recovered donors had two negative PCRs, clearance, or symptom resolution. Sequences were obtained from PBMCs or T cells enriched from blood (not recorded which). The sequence derives from a young woman who had recovered from COVID-19.

The DNA of the CDR3 is TGTGCCAGCAGTTTCCGAAGCCAGCCCCAGCATTTT. The encoded protein is CASSFRSQPQHF. V gene TRBV28 combines with J gene TRBJ1-5; the D is unclear. The germline gives CDR1 MDHEN, CDR2 SYDVKM. This CDR3 spans 12 amino acids. Trimming left V 3 bases short and J 7 bases short, with 7 bases between. Based on the CDR3 plus reference TRBV28 and TRBJ1-5, the full variable domain is DVKVTQSSRYLVKRTGEKVFLECVQDMDHENMFWYRQDPGLGLRLIYFSYDVKMKEKGDIPEGYSVSREKKERFSLILESASTNQTSMYLCASSFRSQPQHFGDGTRLSIL.